This T cell receptor beta chain is drawn from a study of shared clonotypes between healthy human individuals. Overall study: Per donor, three plates held CD4 naive cells, three held CD4 memory, two held CD8 naive and one held CD8 memory.

Only in-frame clones appear in the TCRdb table, and some are missing; sequencing was by immunoSEQ multiplex PCR. The sample carries a few million clones, more than 85% recorded once. Findings of the study overall: The study generally estimated greater richness for naive than memory subsets.

For this clone: Its antigen is unidentified.

Caucasian adults living in Nashville, Tennessee, provided all samples. The CDR3 contains 15 residues. The ends were cut back, 0 bases at V and 4 bases at J, with 12 bases in the middle. The germline gives CDR1 KGHSH, CDR2 LQKENI. The sample taken for sequencing was naive CD4+ T cells from PBMCs. Subset defined: CD45RA+ positively selected. This chain joins TRBV18 and TRBJ1-2, with unresolved D. This clonotype was sampled from a young man in good health. Some clones in this sample may be carry-over from other donors' samples. The CDR3 spells CASSPPTPGSYGYTF. The CDR3 bases are TGTGCCAGCTCACCACCGACGCCCGGATCCTATGGCTACACCTTC.